These T cell receptor beta chains were read from a single sample in a study of T cell responses to AZD1222 COVID-19 vaccine. TCRdb's table, derived via immunoSEQ multiplex PCR, lists solely in-frame clones and lacks some. Of 140,000 or so clones listed, around 90% were seen once; the top ten hold more than 3%. This specimen was peripheral blood, taken 28 days after the second AZD1222 dose. The receptors originated from an adult who received the AZD1222 COVID-19 vaccine. The CDR3 runs from the conserved cysteine through the conserved F or W. The D gene is left open where the match is weak. A row's size may be missing; if present it is once, few, many or a size class.

cdr3_aa cdr3_nt j_call clone_size v_call d_call
CAWSGTANTEAFF TGTGCCTGGAGCGGGACAGCGAACACTGAAGCTTTCTTT TRBJ1-1 - TRBV30 TRBD1
CASSPLSPGEQYF TGCGCCAGCAGCCCCCTTTCCCCGGGAGAGCAGTACTTC TRBJ2-7 - TRBV5-1 -
CASSPGGQYYEQYF TGTGCCAGCTCCCCGGGGGGGCAATACTACGAGCAGTACTTC TRBJ2-7 - TRBV28 TRBD2
CASSSQTANYGYTF TGTGCCAGCAGTTCTCAGACAGCTAACTATGGCTACACCTTC TRBJ1-2 - TRBV6-2/TRBV6-3 -
CSASAKEVYGYTF TGCAGTGCTAGTGCAAAAGAAGTCTATGGCTACACCTTC TRBJ1-2 - TRBV20-1 -
CASSLPHPMNTEAFF TGTGCCAGCAGTTTACCGCATCCCATGAACACTGAAGCTTTCTTT TRBJ1-1 - TRBV28 -
CASSLPGTSNNEQFF TGTGCCAGCAGCCTACCTGGGACCAGCAACAATGAGCAGTTCTTC TRBJ2-1 - TRBV7-3 -
CASSTTGEWGYTF TGTGCCAGCAGTACGACAGGGGAATGGGGCTACACCTTC TRBJ1-2 - TRBV28 TRBD1
CASSRTTGYEQYF TGTGCCAGCAGTCGTACTACAGGCTACGAGCAGTACTTC TRBJ2-7 - TRBV6-2/TRBV6-3 -
CASSKQGSIGEKLFF TGTGCCAGCAGTAAACAGGGGTCCATCGGGGAAAAACTGTTTTTT TRBJ1-4 - TRBV6-5 TRBD1
CASTLQNEAFF TGTGCCAGTACTCTCCAGAATGAAGCTTTCTTT TRBJ1-1 - TRBV12-3/TRBV12-4 -
CASSAQEGYGYTF TGTGCCAGCAGCGCCCAGGAGGGTTATGGCTACACCTTC TRBJ1-2 - TRBV11-3 -
CASSKIRQYSPLHF TGTGCCAGCAGCAAAATACGACAGTATTCACCCCTCCACTTT TRBJ1-6 - TRBV21-1 -
CASSEAPSGENIQYF TGTGCCAGCAGTGAAGCTCCATCGGGGGAAAACATTCAGTACTTC TRBJ2-4 - TRBV2 -
CATTSGQNYNSPLHF TGTGCCACCACCTCAGGACAAAACTATAATTCACCCCTCCACTTT TRBJ1-6 - TRBV18 -
CASSEGQGVDGYTF TGCGCCAGCAGTGAGGGACAGGGTGTCGATGGCTACACCTTC TRBJ1-2 - TRBV10-1 TRBD1
CASSLTGSKSDSYEQYF TGTGCCAGCAGCTTGACAGGGTCTAAGTCGGATTCCTACGAGCAGTACTTC TRBJ2-7 - TRBV7-8 TRBD1
CASSYPKGTQYF TGTGCCAGCAGTTACCCCAAGGGGACCCAGTACTTC TRBJ2-5 - TRBV6-2/TRBV6-3 -
CASSLQVHSYEQYF TGTGCCAGCAGTCTACAGGTACACTCCTACGAGCAGTACTTC TRBJ2-7 once TRBV6-5 -
CASSLGGDHTEAFF TGTGCCAGCAGTTTGGGGGGGGATCACACTGAAGCTTTCTTT TRBJ1-1 - TRBV28 -
CASSDYQGSSYNEQFF TGTGCCAGCAGTGATTACCAGGGGAGCTCCTACAATGAGCAGTTCTTC TRBJ2-1 - TRBV27 -
CASSFLRQNTEAFF TGTGCCAGCAGCTTTTTGCGTCAGAACACTGAAGCTTTCTTT TRBJ1-1 - TRBV7-9 -
CASSLGRGPSPLHF TGTGCCAGCAGTTTGGGCAGGGGGCCTTCACCCCTCCACTTT TRBJ1-6 - TRBV28 TRBD1
CASSFDPHTTGELFF TGTGCCAGCAGTTTCGACCCCCATACCACCGGGGAGCTGTTTTTT TRBJ2-2 - TRBV6-5 -
CASSQGDREKLFF TGTGCCAGCAGCCAAGGGGACCGAGAAAAACTGTTTTTT TRBJ1-4 - TRBV3-1/TRBV3-2 -
CASSRTLGESTEAFF TGTGCCAGTTCGCGTACCCTGGGGGAGAGCACTGAAGCTTTCTTT TRBJ1-1 - TRBV19 -
CASSPTGNTGELFF TGTGCCAGCAGCCCCACAGGGAACACCGGGGAGCTGTTTTTT TRBJ2-2 - TRBV6-2/TRBV6-3 -
CASSPLGQGSRTGELFF TGTGCCAGCAGTCCTCTGGGCCAGGGGTCCCGCACCGGGGAGCTGTTTTTT TRBJ2-2 - TRBV27 -
CASSSSQGETQYF TGTGCCAGCAGCTCCTCTCAGGGGGAGACCCAGTACTTC TRBJ2-5 - TRBV7-8 -
CASSSRGEQFF TGCGCCAGCAGCTCCCGGGGGGAGCAGTTCTTC TRBJ2-1 - TRBV4-1 -
CASSPNSFKETQYF TGTGCCAGCTCACCTAACAGTTTCAAAGAGACCCAGTACTTC TRBJ2-5 - TRBV18 -
CASSTRSGRKPGELFF TGTGCCAGCTCCACCCGAAGCGGGAGAAAACCCGGGGAGCTGTTTTTT TRBJ2-2 - TRBV19 TRBD2
CAWRKEAEAFF TGTGCCTGGAGGAAAGAGGCTGAAGCTTTCTTT TRBJ1-1 - TRBV30 -
CASSQELADTDTQYF TGTGCCAGCAGCCAAGAGCTAGCGGACACAGATACGCAGTATTTT TRBJ2-3 - TRBV3-1/TRBV3-2 TRBD2
CASARDETYNEQFF TGTGCCAGCGCGAGGGATGAAACCTACAATGAGCAGTTCTTC TRBJ2-1 - TRBV2 -
CASSPASIQTGNTIYF TGTGCCAGCAGTCCCGCCAGTATCCAAACAGGGAACACCATATATTTT TRBJ1-3 - TRBV28 -
CASSSGSQYF TGTGCCAGCAGTTCAGGGTCGCAGTACTTC TRBJ2-7 - TRBV2 -
CASSTRFEQYF TGTGCCAGCAGCACACGTTTCGAGCAGTACTTC TRBJ2-7 - TRBV6-5 -
CASRRDRDYEQYF TGTGCCAGCAGGAGGGACAGGGACTACGAGCAGTACTTC TRBJ2-7 - TRBV6-5 TRBD1
CATSDAGTGIRPQHF TGTGCCACCAGTGACGCAGGGACAGGGATTCGGCCCCAGCATTTT TRBJ1-5 - TRBV24-1 TRBD1
CASSLGWAEQAFF TGTGCCAGCAGCTTAGGGTGGGCAGAGCAGGCTTTCTTT TRBJ1-1 - TRBV13 -
CASSFGGGDYGYSNQPQHF TGTGCCAGCAGTTTTGGTGGGGGGGACTACGGATATAGCAATCAGCCCCAGCATTTT TRBJ1-5 - TRBV5-6 -
CASSVDSSYEQYF TGTGCCAGCAGCGTTGACAGTTCCTACGAGCAGTACTTC TRBJ2-7 - TRBV7-3 -
CAISWGGTGEQYF TGTGCCATCAGTTGGGGGGGAACGGGAGAGCAGTACTTC TRBJ2-7 - TRBV10-3 TRBD2
CASSDFGGYSYNEQFF TGTGCCAGCAGCGACTTCGGCGGTTACTCCTACAATGAGCAGTTCTTC TRBJ2-1 few TRBV9 -
CASSSEGYGYTF TGTGCCAGCAGTTCTGAGGGCTACGGCTACACCTTC TRBJ1-2 - TRBV6-5 -
CASSSAGGWEKLFF TGTGCCAGCAGTTCAGCAGGGGGTTGGGAAAAACTGTTTTTT TRBJ1-4 - TRBV28 TRBD1
CASSTTGRLSNEKLFF TGTGCCAGCAGCACCACAGGGAGGTTGTCTAATGAAAAACTGTTTTTT TRBJ1-4 - TRBV28 -
CASSLRPMEYNSPLHF TGTGCCAGCAGCTTAAGGCCCATGGAGTACAATTCACCCCTCCACTTT TRBJ1-6 - TRBV7-2 -
CASSVDGYEQYF TGTGCCAGCAGCGTAGACGGTTACGAGCAGTACTTC TRBJ2-7 - TRBV9 -
CASSGFRANTEAFF TGTGCCAGCAGCGGGTTTCGGGCGAACACTGAAGCTTTCTTT TRBJ1-1 - TRBV5-5 -
CASSSDSLDYGYTF TGTGCCAGCAGCTCGGACAGTTTAGACTATGGCTACACCTTC TRBJ1-2 - TRBV5-8 -
CASSQGRPLAKNIQYF TGCGCCAGCAGCCAAGGGCGACCCCTAGCCAAAAACATTCAGTACTTC TRBJ2-4 - TRBV4-1 -
CASRQIRGRAKNNEQFF TGTGCCAGCAGACAAATCCGCGGGAGGGCCAAGAACAATGAGCAGTTCTTC TRBJ2-1 - TRBV11-2 TRBD2
CASTLAGLYEQYF TGTGCCAGCACGCTAGCGGGACTCTACGAGCAGTACTTC TRBJ2-7 - TRBV6-5 TRBD2